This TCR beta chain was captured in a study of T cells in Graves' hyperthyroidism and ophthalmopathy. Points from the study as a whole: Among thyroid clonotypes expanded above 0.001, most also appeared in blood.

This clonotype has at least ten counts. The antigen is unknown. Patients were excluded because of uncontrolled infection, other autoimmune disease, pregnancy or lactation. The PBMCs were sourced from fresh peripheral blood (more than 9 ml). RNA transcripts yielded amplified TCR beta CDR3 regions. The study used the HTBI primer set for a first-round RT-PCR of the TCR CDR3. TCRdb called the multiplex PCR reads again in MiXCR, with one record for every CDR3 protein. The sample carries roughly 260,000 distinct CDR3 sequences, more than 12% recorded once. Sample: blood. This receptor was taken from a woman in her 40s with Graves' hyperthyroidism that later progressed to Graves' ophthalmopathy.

In DNA form, the CDR3 reads TGTGCCAGCTCATTTCAGACAGGGATGTACACTGAAGCTTTCTTT. Protein product: CASSFQTGMYTEAFF. The chain employs TRBV18 and TRBJ1-1; 7 bases are a match to TRBD1. The CDR3 consists of 15 residues. The junction had 9 bases not matched to a gene; V was cut back by 5 bases and J by 3 bases. Germline V gene sequence: CDR1 KGHSH, CDR2 LQKENI.